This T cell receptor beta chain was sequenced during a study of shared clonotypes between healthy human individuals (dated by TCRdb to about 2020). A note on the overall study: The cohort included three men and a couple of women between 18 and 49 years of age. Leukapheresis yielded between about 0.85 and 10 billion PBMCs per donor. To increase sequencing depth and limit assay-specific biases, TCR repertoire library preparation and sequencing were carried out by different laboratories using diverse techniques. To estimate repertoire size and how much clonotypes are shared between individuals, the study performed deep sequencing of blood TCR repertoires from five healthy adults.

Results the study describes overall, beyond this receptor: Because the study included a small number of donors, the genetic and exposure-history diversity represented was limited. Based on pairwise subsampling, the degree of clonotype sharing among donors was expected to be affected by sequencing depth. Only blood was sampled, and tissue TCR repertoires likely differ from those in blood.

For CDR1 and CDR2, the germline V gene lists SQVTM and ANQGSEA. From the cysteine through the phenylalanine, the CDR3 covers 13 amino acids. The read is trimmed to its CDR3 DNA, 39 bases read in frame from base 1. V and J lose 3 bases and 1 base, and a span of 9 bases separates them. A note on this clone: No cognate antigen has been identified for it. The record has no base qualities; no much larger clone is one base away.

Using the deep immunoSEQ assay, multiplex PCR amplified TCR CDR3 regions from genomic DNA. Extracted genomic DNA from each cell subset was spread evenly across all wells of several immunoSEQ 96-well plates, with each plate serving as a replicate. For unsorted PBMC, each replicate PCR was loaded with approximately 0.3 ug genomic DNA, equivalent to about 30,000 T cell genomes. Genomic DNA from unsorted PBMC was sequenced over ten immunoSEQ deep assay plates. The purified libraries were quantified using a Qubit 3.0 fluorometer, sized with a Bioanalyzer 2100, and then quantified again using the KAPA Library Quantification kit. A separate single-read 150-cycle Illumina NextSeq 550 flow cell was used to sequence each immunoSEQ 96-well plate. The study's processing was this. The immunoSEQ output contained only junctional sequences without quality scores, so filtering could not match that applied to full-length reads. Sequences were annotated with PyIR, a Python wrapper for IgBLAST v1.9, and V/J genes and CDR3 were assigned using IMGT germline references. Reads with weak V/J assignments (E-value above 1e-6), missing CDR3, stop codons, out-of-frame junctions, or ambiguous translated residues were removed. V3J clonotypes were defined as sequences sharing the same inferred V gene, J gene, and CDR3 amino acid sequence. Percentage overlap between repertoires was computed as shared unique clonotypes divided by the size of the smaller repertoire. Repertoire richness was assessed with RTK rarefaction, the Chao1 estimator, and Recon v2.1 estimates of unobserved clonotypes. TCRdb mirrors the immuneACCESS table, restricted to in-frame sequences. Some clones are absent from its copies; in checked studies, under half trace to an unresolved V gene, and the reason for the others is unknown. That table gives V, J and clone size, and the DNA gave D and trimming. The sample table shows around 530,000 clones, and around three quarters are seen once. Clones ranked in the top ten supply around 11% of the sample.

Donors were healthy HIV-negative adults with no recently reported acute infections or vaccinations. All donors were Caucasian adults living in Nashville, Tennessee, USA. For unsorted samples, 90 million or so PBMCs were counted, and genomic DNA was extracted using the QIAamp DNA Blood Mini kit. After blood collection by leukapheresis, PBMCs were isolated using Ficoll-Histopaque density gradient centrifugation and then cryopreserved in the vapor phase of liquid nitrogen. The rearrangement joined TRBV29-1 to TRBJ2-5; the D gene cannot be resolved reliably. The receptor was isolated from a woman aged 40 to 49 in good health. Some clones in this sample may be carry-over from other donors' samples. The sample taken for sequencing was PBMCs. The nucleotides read TGCAGCGTTGACGGCCAGGCCCAAGAGACCCAGTACTTC. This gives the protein CSVDGQAQETQYF.